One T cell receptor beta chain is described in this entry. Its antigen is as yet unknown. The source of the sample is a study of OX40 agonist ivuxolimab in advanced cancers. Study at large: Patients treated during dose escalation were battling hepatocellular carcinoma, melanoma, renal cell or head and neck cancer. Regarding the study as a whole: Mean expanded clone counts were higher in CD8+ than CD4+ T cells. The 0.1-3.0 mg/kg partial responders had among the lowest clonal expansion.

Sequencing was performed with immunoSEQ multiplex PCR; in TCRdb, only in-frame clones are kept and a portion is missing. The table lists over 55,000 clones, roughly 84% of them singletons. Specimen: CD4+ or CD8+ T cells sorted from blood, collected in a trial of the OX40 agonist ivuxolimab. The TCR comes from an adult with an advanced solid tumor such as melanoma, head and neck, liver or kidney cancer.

Written as DNA, the CDR3 is TGTGCCTGGACCTCGGAACTAGCGGGAGGGCCCGAGCAGTACTTC. This gives the protein CAWTSELAGGPEQYF. The V gene is TRBV30, the J gene TRBJ2-7; 13 bases line up with TRBD2. In germline, CDR1 is GTSNPN, CDR2 SVGIG (reference sequence). This CDR3 has 15 residues. J lost 6 bases, V lost 4 bases, and 9 bases had no gene match.